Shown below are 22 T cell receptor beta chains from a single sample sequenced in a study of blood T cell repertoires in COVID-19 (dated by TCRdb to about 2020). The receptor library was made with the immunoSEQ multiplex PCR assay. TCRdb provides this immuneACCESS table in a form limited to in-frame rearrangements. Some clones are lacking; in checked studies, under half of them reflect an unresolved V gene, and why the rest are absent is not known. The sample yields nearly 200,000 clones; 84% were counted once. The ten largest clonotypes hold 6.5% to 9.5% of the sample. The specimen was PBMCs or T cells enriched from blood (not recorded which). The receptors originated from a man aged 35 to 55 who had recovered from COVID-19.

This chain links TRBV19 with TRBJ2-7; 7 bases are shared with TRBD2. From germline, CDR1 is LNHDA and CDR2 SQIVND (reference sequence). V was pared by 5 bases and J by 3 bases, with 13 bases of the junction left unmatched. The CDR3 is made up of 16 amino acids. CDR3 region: CASSPRDYHSSYEQYF. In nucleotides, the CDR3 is TGTGCCAGTAGTCCAAGGGACTATCATTCAAGCTACGAGCAGTACTTC.

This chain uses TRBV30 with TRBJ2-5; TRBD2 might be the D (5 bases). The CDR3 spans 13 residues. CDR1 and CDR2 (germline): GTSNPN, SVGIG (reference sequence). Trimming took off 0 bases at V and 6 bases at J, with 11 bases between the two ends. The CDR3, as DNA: TGTGCCTGGAGTGTAAAGGGAGAGAAGACCCAGTACTTC. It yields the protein CAWSVKGEKTQYF.

The CDR3 sequence is CASSAQGFEPQHF. Written as DNA, the CDR3 is TGTGCCAGTAGTGCTCAGGGATTTGAGCCCCAGCATTTT. The chain combines TRBV19 with TRBJ1-5; maybe TRBD1 (5 bases). Trimming stripped 5 bases from V and 8 bases from J, with 13 bases between. CDR3 size: 13 residues. CDR1 and CDR2 (germline): LNHDA, SQIVND (reference sequence).

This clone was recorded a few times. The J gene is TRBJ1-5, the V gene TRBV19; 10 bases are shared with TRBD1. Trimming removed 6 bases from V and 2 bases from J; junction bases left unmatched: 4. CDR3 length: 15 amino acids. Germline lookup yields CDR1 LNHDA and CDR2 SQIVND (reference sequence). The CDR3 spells CASRYGTGGNQPQHF. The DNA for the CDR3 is TGTGCCAGTAGGTATGGGACAGGGGGCAATCAGCCCCAGCATTTT.

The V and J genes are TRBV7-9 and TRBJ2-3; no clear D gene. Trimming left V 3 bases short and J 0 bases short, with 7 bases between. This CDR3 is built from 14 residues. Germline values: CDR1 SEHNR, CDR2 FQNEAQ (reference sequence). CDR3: CASSLSISTDTQYF. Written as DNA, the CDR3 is TGTGCCAGCAGCTTGAGTATTAGCACAGATACGCAGTATTTT.

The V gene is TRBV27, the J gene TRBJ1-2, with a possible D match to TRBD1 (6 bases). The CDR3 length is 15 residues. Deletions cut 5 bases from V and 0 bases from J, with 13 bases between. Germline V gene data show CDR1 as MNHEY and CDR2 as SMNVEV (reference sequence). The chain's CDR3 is CASSPDRLPNYGYTF. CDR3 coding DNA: TGTGCCAGCAGTCCAGACAGGCTTCCTAACTATGGCTACACCTTC.

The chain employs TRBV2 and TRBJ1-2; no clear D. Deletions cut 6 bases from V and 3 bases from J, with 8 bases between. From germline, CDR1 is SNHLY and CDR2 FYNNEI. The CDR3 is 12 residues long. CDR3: CASSLVHYGYTF. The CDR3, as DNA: TGTGCCAGCAGCCTTGTCCACTATGGCTACACCTTC. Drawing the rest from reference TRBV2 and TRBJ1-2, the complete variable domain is EPEVTQTPSHQVTQMGQEVILRCVPISNHLYFYWYRQILGQKVEFLVSFYNNEISEKSEIFDDQFSVERPDGSNFTLKIRSTKLEDSAMYFCASSLVHYGYTFGSGTRLTVV.

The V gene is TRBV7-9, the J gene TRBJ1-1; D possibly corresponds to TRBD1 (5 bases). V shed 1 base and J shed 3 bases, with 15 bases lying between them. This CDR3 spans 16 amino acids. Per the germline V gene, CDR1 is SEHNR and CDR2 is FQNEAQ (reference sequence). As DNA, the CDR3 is TGTGCCAGCAGCTTAGGAGCAGCGGGGGAGGACACTGAAGCTTTCTTT. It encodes CASSLGAAGEDTEAFF. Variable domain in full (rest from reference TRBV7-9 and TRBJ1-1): DTGVSQNPRHKITKRGQNVTFRCDPISEHNRLYWYRQTLGQGPEFLTYFQNEAQLEKSRLLSDRFSAERPKGSFSTLEIQRTEQGDSAMYLCASSLGAAGEDTEAFFGQGTRLTVV.

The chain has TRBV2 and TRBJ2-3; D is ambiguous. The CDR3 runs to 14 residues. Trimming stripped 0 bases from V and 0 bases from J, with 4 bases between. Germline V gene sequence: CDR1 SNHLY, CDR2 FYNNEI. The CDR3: CASSEARSTDTQYF. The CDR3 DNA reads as TGTGCCAGCAGTGAAGCGCGGAGCACAGATACGCAGTATTTT.

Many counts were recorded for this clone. In nucleotides, the CDR3 is TGTGCCAGTAGTGTGGAAAGGGGCTACGAGCAGTACTTC. Translation: CASSVERGYEQYF. The V gene is TRBV19, the J gene TRBJ2-7; D is perhaps TRBD1 (5 bases). The CDR3 is 13 amino acids. CDR1 is LNHDA, CDR2 SQIVND, per germline (reference sequence). Between the trimmed V and J ends, which lost 5 bases and 3 bases, there was a span of 11 bases.

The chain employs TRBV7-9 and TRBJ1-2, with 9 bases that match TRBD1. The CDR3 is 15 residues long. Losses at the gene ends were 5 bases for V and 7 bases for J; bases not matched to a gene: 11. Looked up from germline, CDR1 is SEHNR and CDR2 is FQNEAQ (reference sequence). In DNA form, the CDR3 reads TGTGCCAGCAGCCCCGGGGTACAGGGGGCGCTTGGCTACACCTTC. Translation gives CASSPGVQGALGYTF.

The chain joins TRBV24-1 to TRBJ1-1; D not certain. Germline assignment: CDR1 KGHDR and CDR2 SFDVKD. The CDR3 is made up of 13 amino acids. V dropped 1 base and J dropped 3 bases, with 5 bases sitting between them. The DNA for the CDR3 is TGTGCCACCAGTGATTTCCAGGACACTGAAGCTTTCTTT. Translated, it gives CATSDFQDTEAFF.

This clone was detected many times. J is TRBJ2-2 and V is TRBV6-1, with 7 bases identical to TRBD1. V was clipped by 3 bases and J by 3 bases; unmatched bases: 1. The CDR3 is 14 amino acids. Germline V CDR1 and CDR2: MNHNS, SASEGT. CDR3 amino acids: CASSDGTDTGELFF. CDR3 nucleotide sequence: TGTGCCAGCAGTGATGGGACAGACACCGGGGAGCTGTTTTTT.

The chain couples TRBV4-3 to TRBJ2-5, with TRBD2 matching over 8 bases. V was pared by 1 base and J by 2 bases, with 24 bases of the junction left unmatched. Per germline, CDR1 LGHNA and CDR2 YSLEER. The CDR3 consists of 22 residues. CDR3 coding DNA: TGCGCCAGCAGCCAAGTACCCCCTGGAGATAGCGGGATTATTATTTATCAAGAGACCCAGTACTTC. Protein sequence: CASSQVPPGDSGIIIYQETQYF.

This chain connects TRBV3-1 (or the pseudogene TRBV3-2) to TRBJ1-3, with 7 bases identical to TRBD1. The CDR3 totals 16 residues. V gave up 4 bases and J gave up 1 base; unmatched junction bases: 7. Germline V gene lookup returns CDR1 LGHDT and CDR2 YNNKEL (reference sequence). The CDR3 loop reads CASSPPGQLSGNTIYF. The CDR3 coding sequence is TGTGCCAGCAGCCCACCGGGACAGCTATCTGGAAACACCATATATTTT.

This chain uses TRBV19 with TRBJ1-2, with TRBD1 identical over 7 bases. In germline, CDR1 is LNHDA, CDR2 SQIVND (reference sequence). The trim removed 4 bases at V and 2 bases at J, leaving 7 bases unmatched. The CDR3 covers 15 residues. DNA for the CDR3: TGTGCCAGTAGTAGGGACAGCAACCTCAACTATGGCTACACCTTC. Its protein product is CASSRDSNLNYGYTF.

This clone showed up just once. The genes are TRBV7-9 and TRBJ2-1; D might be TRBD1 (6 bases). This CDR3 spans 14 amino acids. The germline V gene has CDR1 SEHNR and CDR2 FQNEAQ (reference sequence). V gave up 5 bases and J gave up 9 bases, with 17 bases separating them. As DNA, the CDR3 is TGTGCCAGCAGCGTAAACAGGGTAGGTGGTGAGCAGTTCTTC. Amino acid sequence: CASSVNRVGGEQFF.

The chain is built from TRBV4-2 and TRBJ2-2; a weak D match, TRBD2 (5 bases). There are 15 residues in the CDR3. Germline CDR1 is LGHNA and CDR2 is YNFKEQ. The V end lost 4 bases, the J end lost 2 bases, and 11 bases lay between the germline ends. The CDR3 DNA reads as TGTGCCAGCAGCCTAACGGGATTCAACACCGGGGAGCTGTTTTTT. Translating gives CASSLTGFNTGELFF.

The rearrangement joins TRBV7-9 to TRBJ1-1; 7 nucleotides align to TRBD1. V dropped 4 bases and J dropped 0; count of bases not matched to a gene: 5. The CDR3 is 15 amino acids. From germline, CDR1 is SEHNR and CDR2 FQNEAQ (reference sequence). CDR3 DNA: TGTGCCAGCAGCTCCCTGACAGGGATGAACACTGAAGCTTTCTTT. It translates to CASSSLTGMNTEAFF. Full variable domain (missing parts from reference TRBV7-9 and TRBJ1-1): DTGVSQNPRHKITKRGQNVTFRCDPISEHNRLYWYRQTLGQGPEFLTYFQNEAQLEKSRLLSDRFSAERPKGSFSTLEIQRTEQGDSAMYLCASSSLTGMNTEAFFGQGTRLTVV.

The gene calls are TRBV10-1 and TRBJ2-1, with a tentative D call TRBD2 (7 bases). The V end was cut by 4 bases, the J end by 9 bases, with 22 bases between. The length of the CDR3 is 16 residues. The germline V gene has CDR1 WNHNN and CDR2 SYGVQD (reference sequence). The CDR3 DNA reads TGCGCCAGCAGTGGGACGAAAGGGGGGGGCGCCAGTGAGCAGTTCTTC. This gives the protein CASSGTKGGGASEQFF.

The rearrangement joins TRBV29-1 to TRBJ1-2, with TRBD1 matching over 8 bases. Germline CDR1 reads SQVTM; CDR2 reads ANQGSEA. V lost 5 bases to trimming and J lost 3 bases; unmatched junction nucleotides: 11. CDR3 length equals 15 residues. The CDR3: CSVRLQGVGDYGYTF. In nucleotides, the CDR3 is TGCAGCGTTCGTCTACAGGGGGTAGGCGACTATGGCTACACCTTC.

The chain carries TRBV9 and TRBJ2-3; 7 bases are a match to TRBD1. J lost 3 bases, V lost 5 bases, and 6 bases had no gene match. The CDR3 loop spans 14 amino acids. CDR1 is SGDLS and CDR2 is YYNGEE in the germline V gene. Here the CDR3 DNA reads TGTGCCAGCAGTAAACGACAGGGAACAGATACGCAGTATTTT. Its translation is CASSKRQGTDTQYF.